This TCR beta chain was observed in a study of CXCR3-negative and CXCR3-positive naive CD8 T cells. In the case of this clonotype: The antigen is not known.

Germline loops: CDR1 MNHNS, CDR2 SASEGT. This CDR3 is 15 amino acids long. Each TRB cDNA library was prepared by 5' RACE (with UMI labels). TCRdb re-called the 5' RACE reads and shows each CDR3 protein once, DNA omitted. The repertoire shows roughly 130,000 distinct CDR3 sequences; the top ten hold under 0.75%. Broader study findings: Relative to CXCR3-negative naive cells, CXCR3-positive naive cells had more hydrophobic TRB CDR3s.

The rearrangement joins TRBV6-1 to TRBJ2-6; TCRdb calls TRBD1, which cannot be checked without DNA. The TCR was taken from a human donor in good health. Some clones in this sample may be carry-over from other donors' samples. Sequenced input: naive CXCR3+ CD8+ T cells from blood. Subset given: CD45RO-CCR7+CD27+CD95- naive CD8+ T cells expressing CXCR3 (TNR3+). CDR3 sequence reads: CASRVRGPGANVLTF.